The 4 T cell receptor beta chains below were found in one sample sequenced in a study of cytomegalovirus exposure and HLA in healthy donors. Use of 60 Vbeta and 13 Jbeta primers characterized the PCR. TCRdb's copy holds only in-frame clones and misses some; the assay was immunoSEQ multiplex PCR. The data show roughly 150,000 clones, approximately 72% seen once. Sequenced material: PBMCs. These receptor sequences come from a man in his forties in good health and CMV-seronegative.

This clone was observed a handful of times. The J gene is TRBJ2-7, the V gene TRBV5-1; D call uncertain. CDR1 is SGHRS, CDR2 YFSETQ, per germline. With 4 bases removed from V and 4 bases from J, the gap between germline ends came to 21 bases. The CDR3 runs to 16 residues. The CDR3 coding sequence is TGCGCCAGCAGCCGGCGGCCGATCCATGTTAGATACGAGCAGTACTTC. Translation: CASSRRPIHVRYEQYF.

The J gene is TRBJ1-1, the V gene TRBV27, with D possibly TRBD1 on 5 matching bases. V dropped 8 bases and J dropped 5 bases, with 15 bases sitting between them. The germline V gene encodes CDR1 MNHEY and CDR2 SMNVEV (reference sequence). The CDR3 runs 13 residues. CDR3 DNA: TGTGCCAGCTCGTTAGGGGCTGAAACTGAAGCTTTCTTT. Amino acid sequence: CASSLGAETEAFF.

The J gene is TRBJ1-2, the V gene TRBV2, with 8 bases aligning to TRBD1. Germline lookup yields CDR1 SNHLY and CDR2 FYNNEI. The CDR3 extends over 15 amino acids. The trim removed 4 bases at V and 3 bases at J, leaving 7 bases unmatched. This CDR3 is CASSALTGAHYGYTF. CDR3 nucleotide sequence: TGTGCCAGCAGTGCTCTGACAGGGGCGCACTATGGCTACACCTTC.

This clone was detected a few times. V gene TRBV5-4 combines with J gene TRBJ1-6; tentative D call: TRBD1 (6 bases). Germline V lookup: CDR1 SGHNT, CDR2 YYREEE (reference sequence). CDR3 size: 13 residues. Deletions cut 3 bases from V and 9 bases from J, with 10 bases between. The CDR3 loop is CASSSPGASPLHF. The CDR3 nucleotides are TGTGCCAGCAGCTCACCAGGGGCTTCACCCCTCCACTTT.